This TCR beta chain emerged from a study of early T cells in non-severe SARS-CoV-2 infection. TCRdb passed the 5' RACE reads through MiXCR, listing each CDR3 protein once. The data contain around 52,000 distinct CDR3 sequences, approximately 10% of them seen just once; the ten biggest clones take up about 10%. There are 14 residues in the CDR3. Deletions cut 1 base from V and 2 bases from J, with 8 bases between. Germline V lookup: CDR1 SEHNR, CDR2 FQNEAQ (reference sequence). V gene TRBV7-9 combines with J gene TRBJ2-5; no reliable D call. This clonotype was sampled from an adult who was a healthcare worker with PCR-confirmed SARS-CoV-2 infection or an uninfected control (not recorded which). The sample consisted of whole blood. The CDR3 loop reads CASSLVSGQETQYF. The CDR3 nucleotides read TGTGCCAGCAGCTTAGTTTCCGGTCAAGAGACCCAGTACTTC.